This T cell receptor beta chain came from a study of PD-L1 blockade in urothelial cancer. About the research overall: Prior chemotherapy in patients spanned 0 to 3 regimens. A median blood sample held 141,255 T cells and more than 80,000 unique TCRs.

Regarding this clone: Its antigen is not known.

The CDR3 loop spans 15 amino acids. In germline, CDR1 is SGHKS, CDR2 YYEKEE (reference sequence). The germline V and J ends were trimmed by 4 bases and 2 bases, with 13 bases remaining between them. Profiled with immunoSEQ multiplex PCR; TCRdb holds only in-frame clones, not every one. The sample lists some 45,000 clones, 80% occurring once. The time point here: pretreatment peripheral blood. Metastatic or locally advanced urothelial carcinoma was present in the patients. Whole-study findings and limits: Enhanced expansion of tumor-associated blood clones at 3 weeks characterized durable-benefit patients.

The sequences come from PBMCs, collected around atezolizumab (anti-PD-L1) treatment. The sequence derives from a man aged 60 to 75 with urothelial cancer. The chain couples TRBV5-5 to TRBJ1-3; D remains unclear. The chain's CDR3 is CASSPSDTAGNTIYF. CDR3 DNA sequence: TGTGCCAGCAGCCCCTCCGACACCGCTGGAAACACCATATATTTT.